One and the same sample provided the 2 T cell receptor beta chains below, sequenced in a study of breast tumors, draining lymph nodes, adjacent tissues. TCRdb called the multiplex PCR reads again in MiXCR, with one record for every CDR3 protein. Here the sample spans 85,000 to 120,000 distinct CDR3 sequences, roughly 33% being singletons. Breast cancer patients provided tissue from their axillary draining lymph nodes. The sequenced material came from axillary lymph node tissue. Every receptor here comes from a female donor with breast cancer. Some clones in this sample may be carry-over from other donors' samples.

There are many counts of this clonotype. This chain joins TRBV7-9 and TRBJ2-1, with D maybe TRBD2 (6 bases). With 0 bases removed from V and 8 bases from J, the gap between germline ends came to 11 bases. The CDR3 has 14 residues. Germline loops: CDR1 SEHNR, CDR2 FQNEAQ (reference sequence). The CDR3 protein is CASSLAGLSDEQFF. CDR3 nucleotide sequence: TGTGCCAGCAGCTTAGCCGGACTATCCGATGAGCAGTTCTTC.

To note about this clonotype: A much larger clone differs by one base, so this may be a read error. The chain has TRBV20-1 and TRBJ2-3, with 10 bases lining up with TRBD2. In germline, CDR1 is DFQATT, CDR2 SNEGSKA (reference sequence). The ends lost 2 bases at V and 4 bases at J; junction bases unmatched: 18. This CDR3 contains 19 residues. Here the CDR3 DNA reads TGCAGTGCTAGATTTGTCGGACTAGCGGCGATCGACCGTGCAGATACGCAGTATTTT. Protein sequence: CSARFVGLAAIDRADTQYF.